This T cell receptor (beta chain) originates from a study of blood T cell repertoires in COVID-19. For the study at large: Acute-phase and convalescent COVID-19 samples originated in the United States, Italy and Spain. PBMCs, B-cell-depleted T cells, or T cells provided the cDNA or gDNA that made up the material.

Authors' processing steps: It was from reference gene primer amplification that nucleated cell counts were estimated. Method: immunoSEQ multiplex PCR; TCRdb's copy keeps in-frame clones and lacks some. V and J calls and clone size are copied from that table; D and trimming were computed from the DNA. The table lists more than 250,000 clones, roughly 85% of them singletons. Germline V gene sequence: CDR1 GTSNPN, CDR2 SVGIG (reference sequence). With V trimmed by 3 bases and J by 4 bases, 9 bases remained unmatched. CDR3 length: 15 residues. The TCR originated in a man aged 50-60 years with active or convalescent COVID-19. The chain joins TRBV30 to TRBJ2-1; 7 nucleotides align to TRBD2. The sample consisted of peripheral blood. Here the CDR3 DNA reads TGTGCCTGGAGGGGAGGGTGGGAGGTATACAATGAGCAGTTCTTC. Translation: CAWRGGWEVYNEQFF.